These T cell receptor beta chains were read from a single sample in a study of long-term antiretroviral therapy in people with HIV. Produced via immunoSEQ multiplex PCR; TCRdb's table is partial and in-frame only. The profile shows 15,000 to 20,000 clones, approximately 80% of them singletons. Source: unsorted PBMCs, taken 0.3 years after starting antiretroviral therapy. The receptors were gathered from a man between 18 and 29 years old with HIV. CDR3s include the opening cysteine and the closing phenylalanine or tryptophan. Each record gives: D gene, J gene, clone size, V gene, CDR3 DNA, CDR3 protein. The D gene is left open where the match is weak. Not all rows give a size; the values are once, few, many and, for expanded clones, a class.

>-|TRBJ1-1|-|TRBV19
TGTGCCAGTAGGACTGGGTGGGGGGGCTCTACTGAAGCTTTCTTT
CASRTGWGGSTEAFF
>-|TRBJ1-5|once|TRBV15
TGTGCCACCAGCAGAGGGGGGGTGGGGCCTAATCAGCCCCAGCATTTT
CATSRGGVGPNQPQHF
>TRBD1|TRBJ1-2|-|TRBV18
TGTGCCAGCTCACCACTCCCTCCCCCGGACAGGGGGGTTGACGGCTACACCTTC
CASSPLPPPDRGVDGYTF
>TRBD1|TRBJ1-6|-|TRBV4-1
TGCGCCAGCAGCCCCATCGACAGGGTAGTTGATTCACCCCTCCACTTT
CASSPIDRVVDSPLHF
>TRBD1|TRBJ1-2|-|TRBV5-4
TGTGCCAGCAGCCTCAGGGGGCTAGAGGGCTACACCTTC
CASSLRGLEGYTF
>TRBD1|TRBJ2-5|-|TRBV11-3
TGTGCCAGCAGCTTAGCCGGGACAGGGGAGGAAGAGACCCAGTACTTC
CASSLAGTGEEETQYF
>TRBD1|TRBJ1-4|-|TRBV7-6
TGTGCCAGCAGCTTAGGAAACAGGGGGAGCAATGAAAAACTGTTTTTT
CASSLGNRGSNEKLFF
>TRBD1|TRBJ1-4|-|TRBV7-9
TGTGCCAGCAGTTACCCCGCCGGGACAGGGATTGAAAAACTGTTTTTT
CASSYPAGTGIEKLFF
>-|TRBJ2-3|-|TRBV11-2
TGTGCCAGCAGCCCGGAAGCCGGGACAAATAGCACAGATACGCAGTATTTT
CASSPEAGTNSTDTQYF
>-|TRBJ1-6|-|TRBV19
TGTGCCAGTAGTACCCAGGGACCCTCACCCCTCCACTTT
CASSTQGPSPLHF
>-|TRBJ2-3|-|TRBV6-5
TGTGCCAGCTGCGGGCGGGGCACAGATACGCAGTATTTT
CASCGRGTDTQYF
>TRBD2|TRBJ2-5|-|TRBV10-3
TGTGCCATCAGTCGGGAAGGACTAGAATATGAGACCCAGTACTTC
CAISREGLEYETQYF
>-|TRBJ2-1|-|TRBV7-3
TGTGCCAGCAGCTTCGGGTTTGGGTACAATGAGCAGTTCTTC
CASSFGFGYNEQFF
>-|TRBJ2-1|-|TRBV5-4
TGTGCCAGCAGCTTTCCGGGGGCGAAGGATACTGAGCAGTTCTTC
CASSFPGAKDTEQFF
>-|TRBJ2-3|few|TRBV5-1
TGCGCCCGGCAATGTGAAGCGATTGCAGATACGCAGTATTTT
CARQCEAIADTQYF
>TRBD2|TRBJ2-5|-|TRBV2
TGTGCCAGCAGTGTACGGGGGGGACCCCAGTACTTC
CASSVRGGPQYF
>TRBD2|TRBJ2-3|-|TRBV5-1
TGCGCCAGCAGCTTGTTAGGGGACTACACAGATACGCAGTATTTT
CASSLLGDYTDTQYF
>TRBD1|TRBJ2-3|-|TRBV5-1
TGCGCCAGCAGCCTAGGACAGGAGTACACAGATACGCAGTATTTT
CASSLGQEYTDTQYF
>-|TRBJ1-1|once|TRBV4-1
TGCGCCAGCAGCCAAGGCCTAACTTACACTGAAGCTTTCTTT
CASSQGLTYTEAFF
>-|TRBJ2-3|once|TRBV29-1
TGCAGCGTTGAAGGGGCAGTAGAACCACAAGATACGCAGTATTTT
CSVEGAVEPQDTQYF
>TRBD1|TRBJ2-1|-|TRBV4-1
TGCGCCAGCAGCCAAGAACCAGGGGGCCCCTACAATGAGCAGTTCTTC
CASSQEPGGPYNEQFF
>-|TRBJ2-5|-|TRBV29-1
TGCAGCGTTGTAGCAGTCCAAGAGACCCAGTACTTC
CSVVAVQETQYF
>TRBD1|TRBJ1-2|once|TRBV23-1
TGCGCCAGCAGTCAAGGGGACAGGCACGGCTACACCTTC
CASSQGDRHGYTF